This T cell receptor (beta chain) stems from a study of cytomegalovirus exposure and HLA in healthy donors. A note on this clone: Its target is not known.

V was pared by 6 bases and J by 2 bases, with 5 bases between. This CDR3 comprises 12 residues. From germline, CDR1 is LGHNT and CDR2 FRNRAP. This PCR relied on a set of 60 Vbeta primers and 13 Jbeta primers. The data were produced by immunoSEQ multiplex PCR, yet TCRdb's version contains in-frame clones alone and is incomplete. The table records fewer than 200,000 clones, roughly 84% of them present only once. Broader study findings: A list of 150 to 200 TCR beta chains associated with cytomegalovirus was given.

This chain uses TRBV12-5 with TRBJ1-5; D remains unclear. Sequencing was carried out using PBMCs. The sequence came from a girl aged 2 to 10 in good health and CMV-seropositive. The CDR3 coding sequence is TGTGCTAGTGGGGCGGGCAATCAGCCCCAGCATTTT. Its translation: CASGAGNQPQHF.